The 24 T cell receptor beta chains below all came from one sample that was sequenced in a study of PD-1 blockade in mismatch repair-deficient tumors (dated by TCRdb to 2016 to 2017). Receptor libraries were prepared by the immunoSEQ multiplex PCR assay. As stored in TCRdb, this immuneACCESS dataset retains in-frame rearrangements with V and J assigned. A fraction of the clones does not appear; measured against another copy, unresolved V genes explain less than half of the discrepancy, and the remainder lacks a known reason. In this sample the table shows 120,000 or so clones, 85% to 90% of which occur a single time. Around an eighth of the sample goes to the ten largest clones. Sequenced material: peripheral blood, taken 44 weeks after starting pembrolizumab. The source is an adult with mismatch repair-deficient cancer.

This chain joins TRBV14 and TRBJ2-5; TRBD2 aligns across 12 bases. The germline V gene encodes CDR1 SGHDN and CDR2 FVKESK. Losses at the gene ends were 1 base for V and 4 bases for J; bases not matched to a gene: 4. The CDR3 spans 16 residues. The CDR3, as DNA: TGTGCCAGCAGCCAAGCCCGACTAGCGGGAGCAGAGACCCAGTACTTC. It specifies CASSQARLAGAETQYF.

This clone was observed a handful of times. This sequence joins TRBV28 and TRBJ1-5; weak D call: TRBD1 (5 bases). Trimming shortened V by 3 bases and J by 9 bases, and 9 bases separated the two germline ends. Germline CDR1 reads MDHEN; CDR2 reads SYDVKM. The CDR3 has 12 amino acids. The DNA of the CDR3 is TGTGCCAGCAGTTTGGGGCGAGGGCCCCAGCATTTT. It codes for CASSLGRGPQHF.

This chain joins TRBV5-3 and TRBJ1-5; the D is unclear. TRBV5-3 counts as an open reading frame of uncertain function. The V gene lost 0 bases and the J gene lost 0 bases, with 16 bases spanning the gap. The CDR3 has 18 residues. The CDR3 nucleotides are TGTGCCAGAAGCTTGGTGTTGCGGGTAGTCTATAGCAATCAGCCCCAGCATTTT. It is translated as CARSLVLRVVYSNQPQHF.

This chain joins TRBV5-4 and TRBJ2-1, with 9 bases aligning to TRBD1. Looked up from germline, CDR1 is SGHNT and CDR2 is YYREEE (reference sequence). With V trimmed by 4 bases and J by 8 bases, 4 bases remained unmatched. CDR3 size: 13 residues. CDR3 in DNA: TGTGCCAGCAGCCTTGGGGACAGGGATGAGCAGTTCTTC. It codes for CASSLGDRDEQFF.

The V and J genes are TRBV11-1 and TRBJ1-2; TRBD1 agrees at 8 bases. The junction had 4 bases not matched to a gene; V was cut back by 0 bases and J by 1 base. The CDR3 is made up of 16 amino acids. Per germline, CDR1 SGHAT and CDR2 FQDESV (reference sequence). CDR3 residues: CASSLAGTGYNYGYTF. CDR3 bases: TGTGCCAGCAGCTTAGCCGGGACAGGATATAACTATGGCTACACCTTC.

The chain uses TRBV7-2 and TRBJ2-5; 10 bases fit TRBD2. The V and J ends lost 5 bases and 3 bases, in that order; junction bases with no gene match: 9. The CDR3 totals 16 residues. Germline lookup yields CDR1 SGHTA and CDR2 FQGNSA. This CDR3 reads CASSPRRLAGEETQYF. In nucleotides, the CDR3 is TGTGCCAGCAGCCCTCGGCGTCTAGCGGGAGAAGAGACCCAGTACTTC. Full variable domain (rest looked up from reference TRBV7-2 and TRBJ2-5): GAGVSQSPSNKVTEKGKDVELRCDPISGHTALYWYRQSLGQGLEFLIYFQGNSAPDKSGLPSDRFSAERTGGSVSTLTIQRTQQEDSAVYLCASSPRRLAGEETQYFGPGTRLLVL.

The chain recombines TRBV10-2 with TRBJ2-2; TRBD2 matches 7 bases. The CDR3 is made up of 15 amino acids. Trimming at V came to 1 base and at J to 5 bases, leaving 4 bases not matched to a gene. The germline gives CDR1 WSHSY, CDR2 SAAADI. CDR3 sequence: CASSELAGMTGELFF. CDR3 nucleotide sequence: TGCGCCAGCAGTGAGTTAGCGGGTATGACCGGGGAGCTGTTTTTT.

There are a few counts of this clone. Here the CDR3 DNA reads TGCGCCAGCAGCCAACCGGGACAGGGCCACGAGCAGTACTTC. Translated, it gives CASSQPGQGHEQYF. J is TRBJ2-7 and V is TRBV4-1, with TRBD1 matching 9 bases. CDR3 size: 14 residues. V was clipped by 2 bases and J by 5 bases; unmatched bases: 4. Germline V gene data show CDR1 as MGHRA and CDR2 as YSYEKL.

The chain couples TRBV7-9 to TRBJ2-1, with a weak D call TRBD2 (6 bases). This CDR3 has 13 residues. Looked up from germline, CDR1 is SEHNR and CDR2 is FQNEAQ (reference sequence). Trimming removed 0 bases from V and 12 bases from J, with 12 bases in between. In DNA form, the CDR3 reads TGTGCCAGCAGCTTAGCCTCGACTAGGTCGCAGTTCTTC. This gives the protein CASSLASTRSQFF. The variable domain in full, completed from reference TRBV7-9 and TRBJ2-1, reads DTGVSQNPRHKITKRGQNVTFRCDPISEHNRLYWYRQTLGQGPEFLTYFQNEAQLEKSRLLSDRFSAERPKGSFSTLEIQRTEQGDSAMYLCASSLASTRSQFFGPGTRLTVL.

This chain links TRBV9 with TRBJ2-5; 12 bases align to TRBD2. The CDR3 sequence is 15 residues long. J gave up 4 bases and V 0 bases, and 1 base lay outside the gene matches. CDR1 SGDLS and CDR2 YYNGEE come from the germline V gene. The CDR3 sequence is CASSVASGRGETQYF. CDR3 nucleotides: TGTGCCAGCAGCGTAGCTAGCGGGAGGGGAGAGACCCAGTACTTC.

CDR3 amino acids: CASSLLGGLAETQYF. DNA for the CDR3: TGCGCCAGCAGCTTGTTGGGGGGGCTCGCGGAGACCCAGTACTTC. The chain combines TRBV5-1 with TRBJ2-5; D possibly corresponds to TRBD2 (7 bases). From germline, CDR1 is SGHRS and CDR2 YFSETQ. There are 15 residues in the CDR3. With 1 base removed from V and 5 bases from J, the gap between germline ends came to 15 bases.

V usage is TRBV14 and J usage is TRBJ1-2, with D possibly TRBD1 on 5 matching bases. CDR1 and CDR2 from the germline V gene are SGHDN and FVKESK. Trimming left V 4 bases short and J 4 bases short, with 10 bases between. The CDR3 consists of 13 residues. The DNA for the CDR3 is TGTGCCAGCAGCCCCGGCAGGGTCTATGGCTACACCTTC. Residues: CASSPGRVYGYTF.

On this clone: The junction does not match germline at one end; this may be a read error. This sequence joins TRBV11-2 and TRBJ2-5, with a tentative D call TRBD2 (6 bases). CDR1 is SGHAT and CDR2 is FQNNGV in the germline V gene. There are 14 residues in the CDR3. CDR3 amino acids: CASSQGRDGKTQYF. The CDR3 DNA sequence: TGCGCCAGCAGCCAAGGGCGGGATGGAAAGACCCAGTACTTC.

In this sample, this clone turned up once. The V call is TRBV5-5, the J call TRBJ1-3; a possible D gene is TRBD1 (5 bases). The V gene lost 4 bases and the J gene lost 2 bases, with 13 bases spanning the gap. Germline-derived CDR1 and CDR2 are SGHKS and YYEKEE (reference sequence). This CDR3 contains 15 residues. CDR3 sequence reads: CASSLDQGAGNTIYF. The CDR3 DNA reads TGTGCCAGCAGCCTCGACCAAGGGGCTGGAAACACCATATATTTT.

The chain uses TRBV5-5 and TRBJ2-7; D ambiguous. Trimming removed 0 bases from V and 0 bases from J, with 10 bases in between. The CDR3 is 15 amino acids. Germline V gene lookup returns CDR1 SGHKS and CDR2 YYEKEE (reference sequence). CDR3 loop: CASSLDTASSYEQYF. In DNA form, the CDR3 reads TGTGCCAGCAGCTTGGATACAGCCTCCTCCTACGAGCAGTACTTC.

This chain uses TRBV5-1 with TRBJ2-7; TRBD2 matches at 12 bases. V dropped 4 bases and J dropped 8; count of bases not matched to a gene: 7. Germline lookup yields CDR1 SGHRS and CDR2 YFSETQ. The CDR3 runs to 14 residues. DNA for the CDR3: TGCGCCAGCAGCAACGGACTAGCGGGACCCAAGCAGTACTTC. Its protein product is CASSNGLAGPKQYF.

The chain is built from TRBV28 and TRBJ1-5; 10 bases map to TRBD1. This CDR3 has 18 residues. V shed 2 bases and J 1 base; nucleotides not matched to a gene: 8. CDR1 MDHEN and CDR2 SYDVKM come from the germline V gene. This CDR3 is CASSLDRGLILSNQPQHF. For the CDR3, the DNA is TGTGCCAGCAGTTTAGACAGGGGGCTGATATTAAGCAATCAGCCCCAGCATTTT.

This chain links TRBV15 with TRBJ2-7; unclear D gene. Trimming took off 0 bases at V and 3 bases at J, with 18 bases between the two ends. The CDR3 runs 17 residues. Germline V CDR1 and CDR2: LNHNV, YYDKDF (reference sequence). CDR3 DNA: TGTGCCACCAGCAGAGATGTTAAGGAAGCCCCCCACTACGAGCAGTACTTC. Amino acid sequence: CATSRDVKEAPHYEQYF.

The J gene is TRBJ2-7, the V gene TRBV4-2, with D hard to call. This CDR3 has 14 amino acids. Germline CDR1 reads LGHNA; CDR2 reads YNFKEQ. V lost 0 bases to trimming and J lost 5 bases, with 11 bases between them. CDR3 nucleotides: TGTGCCAGCAGCCAAGATCTTGGGTCCCACGAGCAGTACTTC. Amino acids: CASSQDLGSHEQYF.

In its sample, this clone was seen once. V usage is TRBV5-6 and J usage is TRBJ2-4; either TRBD1 or TRBD2 may fit D (6 bases each). The CDR3 has 16 amino acids. The V end lost 4 bases, the J end lost 1 base, and 15 bases lay between the germline ends. CDR1 is SGHDT and CDR2 is YYEEEE in the germline V gene. For the CDR3, the DNA is TGTGCCAGCAGCCAGTTAGGGGGGACGGCCAAAAACATTCAGTACTTC. Translating it yields CASSQLGGTAKNIQYF. Based on the CDR3 plus reference TRBV5-6 and TRBJ2-4, the full variable domain is DAGVTQSPTHLIKTRGQQVTLRCSPKSGHDTVSWYQQALGQGPQFIFQYYEEEERQRGNFPDRFSGHQFPNYSSELNVNALLLGDSALYLCASSQLGGTAKNIQYFGAGTRLSVL.

The chain links TRBV6-6 to TRBJ2-2, with D possibly matching TRBD2 (6 bases). V was clipped by 2 bases and J by 3 bases, with 10 bases between them. Germline CDR1 MNHNY, CDR2 SVGAGI (reference sequence). This CDR3 is 15 amino acids long. CDR3 in amino acids: CASSYPQRDTGELFF. CDR3 DNA sequence: TGTGCCAGCAGTTACCCCCAGCGGGACACCGGGGAGCTGTTTTTT.

This clone was observed a single time. The chain combines TRBV27 with TRBJ2-4; D might be TRBD1 or TRBD2, each matching 5 bases. The length of the CDR3 is 14 residues. The germline gives CDR1 MNHEY, CDR2 SMNVEV (reference sequence). V lost 4 bases and J 7 bases, leaving 14 bases between the germline ends. CDR3 loop: CASSSFGGGNIQYF. CDR3 in DNA: TGTGCCAGCAGTTCCTTTGGGGGTGGGAACATTCAGTACTTC.

The chain links TRBV6-1 to TRBJ1-2, with 7 bases matching TRBD1. The V gene end was trimmed by 4 bases and the J gene end by 3 bases; junction bases not matched to a gene: 14. The germline gives CDR1 MNHNS, CDR2 SASEGT. The CDR3 is 17 residues long. The CDR3 protein is CASSGRNTGVRDYGYTF. CDR3 coding DNA: TGTGCCAGCAGTGGCCGAAACACAGGGGTAAGGGACTATGGCTACACCTTC.

This clone was counted a few times. Here the CDR3 reads CASSEFPLGETQYF. The DNA for the CDR3 is TGTGCCAGCAGTGAATTCCCACTGGGGGAGACCCAGTACTTC. This chain uses TRBV25-1 with TRBJ2-5; unclear D gene. The CDR3 runs 14 residues. Germline CDR1 reads MGHDK; CDR2 reads SYGVNS. The germline V and J ends were trimmed by 1 base and 5 bases, with 11 bases remaining between them.